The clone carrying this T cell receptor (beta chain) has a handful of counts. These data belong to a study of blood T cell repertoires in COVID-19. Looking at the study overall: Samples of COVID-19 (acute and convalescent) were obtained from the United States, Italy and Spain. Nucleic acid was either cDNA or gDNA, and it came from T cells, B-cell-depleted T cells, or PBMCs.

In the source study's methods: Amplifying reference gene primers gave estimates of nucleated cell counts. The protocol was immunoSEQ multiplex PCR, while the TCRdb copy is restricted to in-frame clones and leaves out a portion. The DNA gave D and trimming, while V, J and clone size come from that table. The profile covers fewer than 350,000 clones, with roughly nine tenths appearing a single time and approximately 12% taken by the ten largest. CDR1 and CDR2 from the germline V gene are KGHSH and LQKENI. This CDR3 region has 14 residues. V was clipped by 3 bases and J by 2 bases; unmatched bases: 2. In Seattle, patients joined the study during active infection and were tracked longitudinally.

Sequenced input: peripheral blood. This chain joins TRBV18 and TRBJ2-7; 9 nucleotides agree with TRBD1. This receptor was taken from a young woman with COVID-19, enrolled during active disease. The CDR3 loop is CASSPGTGTYEQYF. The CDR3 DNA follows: TGTGCCAGCTCACCCGGGACAGGGACCTACGAGCAGTACTTC.